Sequencing of this T cell receptor beta chain was carried out in a study of neurological immune-mediated disorders. General study findings and limits: There was no clinical or MRI feature that was associated with the multiple sclerosis repertoire cluster.

This clonotype was counted ten times or more. Its specificity is unknown. With 10-nucleotide random UMIs, 5'RACE was used to make the cDNA. TCRdb redid the calling of the 5' RACE reads with MiXCR, one entry per CDR3 protein. This sample has roughly 60,000 distinct CDR3 sequences, with around 5.2% found just once. The clonotype originates from a woman in her forties or fifties with multiple sclerosis. The sequencing input was PBMCs.

As DNA, the CDR3 is TGTGCCAGCAGCTACGGCGGCAGGGGCGCGGATGGCTACACCTTC. It translates to CASSYGGRGADGYTF. The V gene is TRBV7-2, the J gene TRBJ1-2; D is perhaps TRBD1 (6 bases). CDR3 length: 15 amino acids. The ends were cut back, 4 bases at V and 6 bases at J, with 18 bases in the middle. Germline V gives CDR1 SGHTA, CDR2 FQGNSA.